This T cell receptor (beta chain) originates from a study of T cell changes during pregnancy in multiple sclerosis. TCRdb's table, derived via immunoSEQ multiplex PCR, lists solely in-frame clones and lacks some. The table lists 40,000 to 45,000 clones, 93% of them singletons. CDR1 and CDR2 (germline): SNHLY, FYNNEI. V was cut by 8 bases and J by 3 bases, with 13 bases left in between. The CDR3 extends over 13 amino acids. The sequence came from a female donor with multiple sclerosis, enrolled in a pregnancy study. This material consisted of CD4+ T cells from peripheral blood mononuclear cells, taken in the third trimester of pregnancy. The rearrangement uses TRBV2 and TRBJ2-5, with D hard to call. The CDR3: CASSLRLEETQYF. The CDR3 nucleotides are TGTGCCAGCTCGCTCAGACTGGAAGAGACCCAGTACTTC.